What follows are 18 T cell receptor beta chains derived from one specimen sequenced in a study of blood T cell repertoires in COVID-19. Profiling relied on immunoSEQ multiplex PCR, and the TCRdb table lists in-frame clones only, not all of them. This repertoire shows fewer than 65,000 clones, under 90% found once; its top ten account for 9.5% to 15%. Sample: peripheral blood. The receptors derive from a human donor in a cohort sampled during active COVID-19.

This clone turned up a few times. The rearrangement uses TRBV6-1 and TRBJ2-7, with 7 nucleotides matching TRBD2. CDR1 MNHNS and CDR2 SASEGT come from the germline V gene. The junction had 3 bases not matched to a gene; V was cut back by 1 base and J by 0 bases. This CDR3 has 15 amino acids. Here the CDR3 reads CASSEGASGSYEQYF. For the CDR3, the DNA is TGTGCCAGCAGTGAAGGGGCTAGCGGCTCCTACGAGCAGTACTTC.

The V call is TRBV30, the J call TRBJ2-7; unclear D gene. The CDR3 spans 11 residues. V was pared by 1 base and J by 4 bases, with 5 bases between. Looked up from germline, CDR1 is GTSNPN and CDR2 is SVGIG (reference sequence). CDR3 region: CAWSADYEQYF. The CDR3 nucleotides read TGTGCCTGGAGTGCAGATTACGAGCAGTACTTC.

Concerning this clone: Mismatch with germline at one junction end may stem from a read error. This chain links TRBV7-3 with TRBJ2-5; tentatively, D is TRBD2 (5 bases). CDR1 is SGHTA, CDR2 FQGTGA, per germline. The CDR3 contains 14 residues. The DNA for the CDR3 is TGTGCCAGCAGCTTGGACCCACCAGCGGATCTTTTGAACTTC. Translating gives CASSLDPPADLLNF.

J is TRBJ2-3 and V is TRBV5-1, with D unresolved. V was clipped by 4 bases and J by 5 bases, with 11 bases between them. This CDR3 comprises 13 residues. Per germline, CDR1 SGHRS and CDR2 YFSETQ. As DNA, the CDR3 is TGCGCCAGCAGCCTAACTTTTATAGATACGCAGTATTTT. This codes for CASSLTFIDTQYF.

This chain joins TRBV6-1 and TRBJ2-7; 11 bases are shared with TRBD1. The CDR3 sequence is 15 residues long. CDR1 is MNHNS, CDR2 SASEGT, per germline. The ends lost 1 base at V and 3 bases at J; junction bases unmatched: 2. The CDR3, as DNA: TGTGCCAGCAGTGAAGAGGGGACAGGGGGCTACGAGCAGTACTTC. Its translation: CASSEEGTGGYEQYF.

The chain is built from TRBV25-1 and TRBJ1-1; TRBD1 is a possible D gene (6 bases). Germline values: CDR1 MGHDK, CDR2 SYGVNS. V dropped 6 bases and J dropped 5 bases, with 16 bases sitting between them. The CDR3 extends over 14 amino acids. CDR3 sequence: CASSPNLGATEAFF. The CDR3, as DNA: TGTGCCAGCAGCCCAAATCTGGGGGCGACTGAAGCTTTCTTT.

The rearrangement links TRBV2 to TRBJ1-2, with unresolved D. Germline V gene data show CDR1 as SNHLY and CDR2 as FYNNEI. The V and J ends lost 4 bases and 5 bases respectively, with 14 bases between them. The CDR3 has 14 amino acids. The chain's CDR3 is CASSGSSRLYGYTF. The CDR3 nucleotides read TGTGCCAGCAGTGGAAGTTCCAGGCTTTATGGCTACACCTTC.

The gene calls are TRBV28 and TRBJ2-1, with 11 nucleotides matching TRBD2. V lost 6 bases to trimming and J lost 4 bases; unmatched junction nucleotides: 5. There are 15 residues in the CDR3. Per the germline V gene, CDR1 is MDHEN and CDR2 is SYDVKM. The CDR3 here is CASSLLAGAYNEQFF. The CDR3 region has the DNA TGTGCCAGCAGCCTACTAGCGGGAGCATACAATGAGCAGTTCTTC.

This clone was picked up a small number of times. The chain is built from TRBV30 and TRBJ1-5, with D unresolved. Germline CDR1 reads GTSNPN; CDR2 reads SVGIG (reference sequence). This CDR3 comprises 14 residues. With 0 bases removed from V and 6 bases from J, the gap between germline ends came to 12 bases. Here the CDR3 DNA reads TGTGCCTGGAGTGTACCAGGCCAGACTCAGCCCCAGCATTTT. Translated, it gives CAWSVPGQTQPQHF.

CDR3: CAWSVLGQDEAFF. The CDR3, as DNA: TGTGCCTGGAGTGTACTTGGGCAGGATGAAGCTTTCTTT. V usage is TRBV30 and J usage is TRBJ1-1; D not resolved. The CDR3 contains 13 residues. The germline V and J ends were trimmed by 0 bases and 7 bases, with 12 bases remaining between them. Germline CDR1 GTSNPN, CDR2 SVGIG (reference sequence).

The J gene is TRBJ1-1, the V gene TRBV27, with D perhaps TRBD1 (5 bases). V was shortened by 5 bases and J by 1 base, with 20 bases between the two germline ends. CDR1 is MNHEY, CDR2 SMNVEV, per germline (reference sequence). The CDR3 has 17 amino acids. The CDR3 here is CASSLTGRVYRNTEAFF. The CDR3 DNA reads TGTGCCAGCAGTCTCACGGGCAGGGTTTATAGGAACACTGAAGCTTTCTTT.

The chain recombines TRBV29-1 with TRBJ2-7, with D possibly TRBD1 on 6 matching bases. Germline V gives CDR1 SQVTM, CDR2 ANQGSEA. Trimming shortened V by 4 bases and J by 4 bases, and 11 bases separated the two germline ends. This CDR3 contains 12 residues. The CDR3 DNA is TGCAGCGTTGGAGGGGGAGAGTACGAGCAGTACTTC. It yields the protein CSVGGGEYEQYF.

This clone was seen more than once but under ten times. The chain links TRBV10-3 to TRBJ1-5, with D uncertain. The V end lost 3 bases, the J end lost 4 bases, and 7 bases lay between the germline ends. The CDR3 loop spans 13 amino acids. Per the germline V gene, CDR1 is ENHRY and CDR2 is SYGVKD. CDR3 protein: CAISDGENQPQHF. The DNA of the CDR3 is TGTGCCATCAGTGATGGGGAGAATCAGCCCCAGCATTTT.

The CDR3 reads CASSLSAGDPYEQYF. The CDR3 DNA follows: TGTGCCAGCAGCTTATCAGCGGGAGATCCCTACGAGCAGTACTTC. The rearrangement links TRBV7-2 to TRBJ2-7; 8 positions match TRBD2. J was trimmed by 2 bases and V by 2 bases; bases with no gene match: 5. CDR1 SGHTA and CDR2 FQGNSA come from the germline V gene. The CDR3 spans 15 residues.

The genes are TRBV24-1 and TRBJ2-7; 9 nucleotides match TRBD1. There are 13 residues in the CDR3. The V and J ends lost 4 bases and 6 bases, in that order; junction bases with no gene match: 3. Germline V lookup: CDR1 KGHDR, CDR2 SFDVKD. CDR3: CATSELDRGEQYF. The CDR3 nucleotides read TGTGCCACCAGTGAATTGGACAGGGGCGAGCAGTACTTC.

This clone was counted a single time. The CDR3 coding sequence is TGTGCCAGCAGTTTATCGAGCCCCTACGAGCAGTACTTC. This encodes CASSLSSPYEQYF. The rearrangement uses TRBV27 and TRBJ2-7, with D uncertain. This CDR3 has 13 residues. Trimming removed 0 bases from V and 2 bases from J, with 5 bases in between. CDR1 is MNHEY and CDR2 is SMNVEV in the germline V gene (reference sequence).

The chain carries TRBV7-9 and TRBJ1-4; 10 bases match TRBD1. The CDR3 sequence is 14 residues long. After removal of 9 bases from V and 5 bases from J, the junction contained 6 bases not matched to a gene. Germline CDR1 reads SEHNR; CDR2 reads FQNEAQ (reference sequence). The CDR3 DNA reads as TGTGCCAGTGTACCGGGACAGGGGAATGAAAAACTGTTTTTT. Protein product: CASVPGQGNEKLFF.

The chain carries TRBV11-2 and TRBJ2-1; 8 nucleotides line up with TRBD2. The CDR3 is 13 residues long. Trimming removed 4 bases from V and 6 bases from J; junction bases left unmatched: 2. Germline CDR1 SGHAT, CDR2 FQNNGV. DNA for the CDR3: TGTGCCAGCAGCTCTAGCGGGTTCAATGAGCAGTTCTTC. It encodes CASSSSGFNEQFF. Combining the CDR3 with reference TRBV11-2 and TRBJ2-1 gives the whole variable domain EAGVAQSPRYKIIEKRQSVAFWCNPISGHATLYWYQQILGQGPKLLIQFQNNGVVDDSQLPKDRFSAERLKGVDSTLKIQPAKLEDSAVYLCASSSSGFNEQFFGPGTRLTVL.